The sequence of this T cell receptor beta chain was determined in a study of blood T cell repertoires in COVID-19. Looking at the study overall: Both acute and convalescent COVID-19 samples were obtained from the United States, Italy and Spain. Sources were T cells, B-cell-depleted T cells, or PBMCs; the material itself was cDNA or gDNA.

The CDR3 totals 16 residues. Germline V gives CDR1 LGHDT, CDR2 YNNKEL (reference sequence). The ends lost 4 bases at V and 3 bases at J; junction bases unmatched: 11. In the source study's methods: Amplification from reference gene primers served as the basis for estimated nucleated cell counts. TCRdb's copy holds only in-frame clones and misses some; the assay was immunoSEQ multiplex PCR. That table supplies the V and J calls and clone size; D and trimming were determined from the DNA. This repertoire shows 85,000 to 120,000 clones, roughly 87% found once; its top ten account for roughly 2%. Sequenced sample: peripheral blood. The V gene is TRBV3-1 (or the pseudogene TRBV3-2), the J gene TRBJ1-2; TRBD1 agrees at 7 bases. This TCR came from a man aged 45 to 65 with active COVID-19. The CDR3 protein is CASSLSDRDPYYGYTF. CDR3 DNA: TGTGCCAGCAGCCTTAGCGACAGGGACCCTTACTATGGCTACACCTTC.